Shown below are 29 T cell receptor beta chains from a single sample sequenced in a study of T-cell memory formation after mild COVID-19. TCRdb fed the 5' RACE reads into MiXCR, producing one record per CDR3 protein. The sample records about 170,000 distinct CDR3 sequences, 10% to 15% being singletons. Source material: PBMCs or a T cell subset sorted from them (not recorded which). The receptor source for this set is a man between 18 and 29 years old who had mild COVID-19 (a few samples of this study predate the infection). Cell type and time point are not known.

In DNA, the CDR3 is TGTGCCAGCAACCGGGCGAACACCGGGGAGCTGTTTTTT. Amino acid sequence: CASNRANTGELFF. V usage is TRBV6-5 and J usage is TRBJ2-2; no reliable D call. This CDR3 is 13 amino acids long. The ends were cut back, 7 bases at V and 0 bases at J, with 6 bases in the middle. CDR1 and CDR2 (germline): MNHEY, SVGAGI.

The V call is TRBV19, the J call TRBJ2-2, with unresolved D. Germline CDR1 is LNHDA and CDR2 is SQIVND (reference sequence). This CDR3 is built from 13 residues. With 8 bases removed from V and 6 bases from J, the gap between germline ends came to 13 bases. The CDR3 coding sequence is TGTGCCAGTGCCCCGGAAGGCGCCGGGGAGCTGTTTTTT. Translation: CASAPEGAGELFF.

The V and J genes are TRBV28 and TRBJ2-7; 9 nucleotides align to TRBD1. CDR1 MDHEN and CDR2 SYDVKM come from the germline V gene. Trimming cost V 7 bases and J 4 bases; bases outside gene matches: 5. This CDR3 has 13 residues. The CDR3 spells CASTIDRGYEQYF. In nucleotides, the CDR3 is TGTGCCAGCACCATAGACAGGGGGTACGAGCAGTACTTC.

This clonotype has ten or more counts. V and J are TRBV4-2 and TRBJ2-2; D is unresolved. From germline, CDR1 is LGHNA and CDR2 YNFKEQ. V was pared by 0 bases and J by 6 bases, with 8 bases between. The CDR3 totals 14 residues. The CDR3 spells CASSQDRIAGELFF. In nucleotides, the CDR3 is TGTGCCAGCAGCCAAGACAGGATTGCCGGGGAGCTGTTTTTT.

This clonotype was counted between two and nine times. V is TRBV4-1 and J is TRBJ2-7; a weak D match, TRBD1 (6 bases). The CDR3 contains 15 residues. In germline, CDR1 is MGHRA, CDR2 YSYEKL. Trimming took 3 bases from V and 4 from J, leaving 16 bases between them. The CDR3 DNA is TGCGCCAGCAGCCATCGTCAGGGGCTTGATTACGAGCAGTACGTC. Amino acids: CASSHRQGLDYEQYV.

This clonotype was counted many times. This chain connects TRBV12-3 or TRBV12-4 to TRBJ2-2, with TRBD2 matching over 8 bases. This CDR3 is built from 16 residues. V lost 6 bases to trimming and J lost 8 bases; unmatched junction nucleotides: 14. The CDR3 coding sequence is TGTGCCAGCAGCCCGCCCGCGCGGGGGGCATCGGGGGAGCTGTTTTTT. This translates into CASSPPARGASGELFF.

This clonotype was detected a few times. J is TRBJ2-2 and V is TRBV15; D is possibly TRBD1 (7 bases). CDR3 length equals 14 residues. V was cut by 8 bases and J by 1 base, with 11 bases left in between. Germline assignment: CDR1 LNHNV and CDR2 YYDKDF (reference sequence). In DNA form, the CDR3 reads TGTGCCACCCGGGGGACAGAGAACACCGGGGAGCTGTTTTTT. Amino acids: CATRGTENTGELFF.

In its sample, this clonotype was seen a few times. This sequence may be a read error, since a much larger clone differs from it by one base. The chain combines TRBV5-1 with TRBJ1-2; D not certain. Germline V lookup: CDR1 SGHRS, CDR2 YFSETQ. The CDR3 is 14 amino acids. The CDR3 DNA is TGCTCCAGCAGCCCCTCGGTGGGATCTGGAGGCTACACCTTC. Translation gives CSSSPSVGSGGYTF.

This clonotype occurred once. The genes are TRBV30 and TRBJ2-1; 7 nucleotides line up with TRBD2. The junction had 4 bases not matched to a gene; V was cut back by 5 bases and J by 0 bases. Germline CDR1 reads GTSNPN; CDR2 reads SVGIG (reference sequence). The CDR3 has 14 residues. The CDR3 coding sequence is TGTGCCTGGGACGGGGACTACTCCTACAATGAGCAGTTCTTC. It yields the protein CAWDGDYSYNEQFF.

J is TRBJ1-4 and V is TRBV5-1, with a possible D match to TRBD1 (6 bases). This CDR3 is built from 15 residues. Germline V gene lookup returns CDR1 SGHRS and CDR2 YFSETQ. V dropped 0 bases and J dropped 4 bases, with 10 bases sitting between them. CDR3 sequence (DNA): TGCGCCAGCAGCTTGGAGCCAGGGGATAATGAAAAACTGTTTTTT. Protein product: CASSLEPGDNEKLFF.

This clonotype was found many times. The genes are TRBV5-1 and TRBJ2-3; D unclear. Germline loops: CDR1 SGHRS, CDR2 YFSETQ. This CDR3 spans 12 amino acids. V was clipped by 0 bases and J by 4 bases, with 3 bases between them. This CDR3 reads CASSLVPDTQYF. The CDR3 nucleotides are TGCGCCAGCAGCTTGGTCCCAGATACGCAGTATTTT.

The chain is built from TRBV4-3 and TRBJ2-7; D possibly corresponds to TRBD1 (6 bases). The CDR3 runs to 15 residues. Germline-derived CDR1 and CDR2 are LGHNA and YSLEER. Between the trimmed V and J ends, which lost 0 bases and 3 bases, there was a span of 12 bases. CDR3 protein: CASSQESGVGYEQYV. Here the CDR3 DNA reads TGCGCCAGCAGCCAAGAGTCAGGGGTCGGCTACGAGCAGTACGTC.

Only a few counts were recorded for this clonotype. This chain's CDR3 is CASSFRQALGNSPLHF. The CDR3 DNA follows: TGCGCCAGCAGCTTTAGACAGGCCCTCGGGAATTCACCCCTCCACTTT. The gene calls are TRBV5-1 and TRBJ1-6; perhaps TRBD1 as D (6 bases). Trimming removed 2 bases at V and 7 bases at J, with 16 bases between. Germline loops: CDR1 SGHRS, CDR2 YFSETQ. This CDR3 has 16 amino acids. Filled out from reference TRBV5-1 and TRBJ1-6, the complete variable domain reads KAGVTQTPRYLIKTRGQQVTLSCSPISGHRSVSWYQQTPGQGLQFLFEYFSETQRNKGNFPGRFSGRQFSNSRSEMNVSTLELGDSALYLCASSFRQALGNSPLHFGNGTRLTVT.

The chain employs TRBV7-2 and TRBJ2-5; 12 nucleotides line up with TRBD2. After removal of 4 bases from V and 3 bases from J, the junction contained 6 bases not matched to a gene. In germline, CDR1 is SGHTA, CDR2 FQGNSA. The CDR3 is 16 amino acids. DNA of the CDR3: TGTGCCAGCAGCTGGCGACTAGCGGGGGCTAAAGAGACCCAGTACTTC. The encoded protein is CASSWRLAGAKETQYF.

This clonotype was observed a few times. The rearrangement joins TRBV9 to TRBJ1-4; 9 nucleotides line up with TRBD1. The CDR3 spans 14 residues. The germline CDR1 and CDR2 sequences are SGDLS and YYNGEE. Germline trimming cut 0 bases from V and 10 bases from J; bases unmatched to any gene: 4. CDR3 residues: CASSVDRGPGKLFF. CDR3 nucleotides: TGTGCCAGCAGCGTAGACAGGGGGCCGGGAAAACTGTTTTTT.

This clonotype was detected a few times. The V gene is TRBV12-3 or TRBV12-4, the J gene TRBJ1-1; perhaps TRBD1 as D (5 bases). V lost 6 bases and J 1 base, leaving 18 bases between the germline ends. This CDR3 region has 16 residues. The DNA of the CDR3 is TGTGCCAGCAGCCCCCGGGGGAGGGTTACGAACACTGAAGCTTTCTTT. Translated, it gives CASSPRGRVTNTEAFF.

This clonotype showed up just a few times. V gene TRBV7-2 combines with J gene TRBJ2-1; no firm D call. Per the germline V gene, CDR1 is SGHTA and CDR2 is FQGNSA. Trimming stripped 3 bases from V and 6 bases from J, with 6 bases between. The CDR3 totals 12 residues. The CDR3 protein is CASSFYSNEQFF. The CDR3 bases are TGTGCCAGCAGCTTCTACAGCAATGAGCAGTTCTTC.

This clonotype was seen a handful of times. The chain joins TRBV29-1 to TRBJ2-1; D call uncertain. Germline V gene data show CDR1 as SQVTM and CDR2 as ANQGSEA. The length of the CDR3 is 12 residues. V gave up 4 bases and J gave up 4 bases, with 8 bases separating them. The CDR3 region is CSVGRLYNEQFF. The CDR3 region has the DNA TGCAGCGTTGGACGATTATACAATGAGCAGTTCTTC.

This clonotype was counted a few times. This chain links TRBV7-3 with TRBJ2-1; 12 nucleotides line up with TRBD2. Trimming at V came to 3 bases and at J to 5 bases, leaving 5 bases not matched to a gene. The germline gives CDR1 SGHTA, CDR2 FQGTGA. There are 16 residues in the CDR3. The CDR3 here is CASSFSSGGGDNEQFF. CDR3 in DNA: TGTGCCAGCAGCTTCTCTAGCGGGGGGGGCGACAATGAGCAGTTCTTC.

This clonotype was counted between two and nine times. CDR3 DNA sequence: TGTGCCAGCTCAACTACCTCTACGGACACTGAAGCTTTCTTT. It codes for CASSTTSTDTEAFF. This chain connects TRBV18 to TRBJ1-1, with D unclear. Between the trimmed V and J ends, which lost 5 bases and 3 bases, there was a span of 13 bases. The V gene's germline CDR1 is KGHSH and CDR2 LQKENI. The length of the CDR3 is 14 residues.

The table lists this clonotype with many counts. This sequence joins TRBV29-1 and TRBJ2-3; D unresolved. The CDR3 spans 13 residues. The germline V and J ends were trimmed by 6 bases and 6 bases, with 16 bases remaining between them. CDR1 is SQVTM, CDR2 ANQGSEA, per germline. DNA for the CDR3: TGCAGCGTCGGAAGACTCTTGAGGGATACGCAGTATTTT. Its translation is CSVGRLLRDTQYF.

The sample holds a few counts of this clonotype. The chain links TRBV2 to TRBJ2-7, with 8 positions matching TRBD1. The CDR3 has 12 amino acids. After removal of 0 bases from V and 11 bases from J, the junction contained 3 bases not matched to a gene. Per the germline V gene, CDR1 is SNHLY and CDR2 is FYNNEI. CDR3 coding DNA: TGTGCCAGCAGTGAAGCCCAGGGGGCAGAGTACTTC. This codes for CASSEAQGAEYF.

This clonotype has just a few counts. DNA of the CDR3: TGTGCCAGCAGCTACACAGGGAGGGGCACTGAAGCTTTCTTT. Encoded protein: CASSYTGRGTEAFF. This sequence joins TRBV6-2 or TRBV6-3 and TRBJ1-1, with D perhaps matching TRBD1 (6 bases). CDR1 is MNHEY, CDR2 SVGEGT, per germline. Between the trimmed V and J ends, which lost 6 bases and 4 bases, there was a span of 15 bases. The CDR3 has 14 amino acids.

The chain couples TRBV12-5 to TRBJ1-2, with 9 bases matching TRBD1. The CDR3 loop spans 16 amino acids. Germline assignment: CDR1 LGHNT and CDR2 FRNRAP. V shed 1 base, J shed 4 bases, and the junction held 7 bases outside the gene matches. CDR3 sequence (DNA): TGTGCTAGTGGTTTGGGGGGGGGACAGGGCCCCTATGGCTACACCTTC. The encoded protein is CASGLGGGQGPYGYTF.

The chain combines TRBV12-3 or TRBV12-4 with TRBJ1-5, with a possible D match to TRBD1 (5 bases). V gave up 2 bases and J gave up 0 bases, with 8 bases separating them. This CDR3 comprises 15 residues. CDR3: CASSLKQVSNQPQHF. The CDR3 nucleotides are TGTGCCAGCAGTTTAAAACAGGTTAGCAATCAGCCCCAGCATTTT.

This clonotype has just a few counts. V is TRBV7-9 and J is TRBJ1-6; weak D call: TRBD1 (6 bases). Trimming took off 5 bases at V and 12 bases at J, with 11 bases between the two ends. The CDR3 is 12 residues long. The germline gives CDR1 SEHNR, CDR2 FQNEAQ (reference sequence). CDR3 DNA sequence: TGTGCCAGCAGCAAACCCAGGGGACCCCTCCACTTT. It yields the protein CASSKPRGPLHF.

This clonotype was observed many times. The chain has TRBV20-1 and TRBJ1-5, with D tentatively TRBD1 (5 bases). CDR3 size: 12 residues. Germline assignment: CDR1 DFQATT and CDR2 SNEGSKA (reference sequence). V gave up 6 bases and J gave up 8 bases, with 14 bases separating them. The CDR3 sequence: CSARDVVEPQHF. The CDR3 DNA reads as TGCAGTGCCAGGGACGTCGTCGAGCCCCAGCATTTT.

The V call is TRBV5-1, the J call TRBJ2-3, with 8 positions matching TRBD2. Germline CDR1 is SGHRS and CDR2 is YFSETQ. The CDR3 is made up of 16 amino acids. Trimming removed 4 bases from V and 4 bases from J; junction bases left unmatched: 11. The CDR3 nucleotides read TGCGCCAGCAGCCCTGGACTAGCCGCAGGGTCAGATACGCAGTATTTT. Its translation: CASSPGLAAGSDTQYF.

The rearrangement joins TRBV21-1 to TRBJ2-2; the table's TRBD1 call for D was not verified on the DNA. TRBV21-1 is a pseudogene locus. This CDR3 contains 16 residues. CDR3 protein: CASSNDPGGHTGELFF. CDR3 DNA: TGTGCCAGCAGCAATGACCCAGGGGGTCACACCGGGGAGCTGTTTTTT.